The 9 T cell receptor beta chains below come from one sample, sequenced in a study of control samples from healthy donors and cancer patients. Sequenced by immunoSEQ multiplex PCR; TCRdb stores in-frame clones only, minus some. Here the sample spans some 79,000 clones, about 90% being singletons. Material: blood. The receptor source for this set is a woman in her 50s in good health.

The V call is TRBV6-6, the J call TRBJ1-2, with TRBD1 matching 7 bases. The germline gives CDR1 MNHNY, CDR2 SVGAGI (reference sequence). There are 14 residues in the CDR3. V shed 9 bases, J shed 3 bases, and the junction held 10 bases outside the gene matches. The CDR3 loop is CASLKGQEDYGYTF. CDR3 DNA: TGTGCCAGTCTAAAAGGACAGGAAGACTATGGCTACACCTTC.

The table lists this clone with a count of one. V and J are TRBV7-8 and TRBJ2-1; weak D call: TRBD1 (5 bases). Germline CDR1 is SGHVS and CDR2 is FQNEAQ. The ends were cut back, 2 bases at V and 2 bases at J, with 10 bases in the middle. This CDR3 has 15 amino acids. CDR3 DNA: TGTGCCAGCAGCTTACAGGGTCAAGCCTACAATGAGCAGTTCTTC. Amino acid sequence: CASSLQGQAYNEQFF.

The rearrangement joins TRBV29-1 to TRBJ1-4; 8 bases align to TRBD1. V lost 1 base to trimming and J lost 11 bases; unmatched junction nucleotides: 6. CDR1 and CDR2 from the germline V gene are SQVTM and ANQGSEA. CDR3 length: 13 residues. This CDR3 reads CSVEVQGGVKLFF. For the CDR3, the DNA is TGCAGCGTTGAAGTACAGGGGGGAGTGAAACTGTTTTTT.

Here the CDR3 DNA reads TGTGCCGTACAGCGGCTAGCCGGATCCTATGAGCAGTTCTTC. This encodes CAVQRLAGSYEQFF. The J gene is TRBJ2-1, the V gene TRBV6-5; D may be TRBD2 (5 bases). The CDR3 sequence is 14 residues long. Between the trimmed V and J ends, which lost 11 bases and 8 bases, there was a span of 22 bases. The V gene's germline CDR1 is MNHEY and CDR2 SVGAGI.

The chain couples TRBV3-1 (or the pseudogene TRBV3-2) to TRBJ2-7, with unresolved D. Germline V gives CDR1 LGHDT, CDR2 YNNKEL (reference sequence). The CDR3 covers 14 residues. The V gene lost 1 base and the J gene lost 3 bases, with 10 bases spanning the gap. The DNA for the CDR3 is TGTGCCAGCAGCCAAGCCCCGGCAAACTACGAGCAGTACTTC. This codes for CASSQAPANYEQYF.

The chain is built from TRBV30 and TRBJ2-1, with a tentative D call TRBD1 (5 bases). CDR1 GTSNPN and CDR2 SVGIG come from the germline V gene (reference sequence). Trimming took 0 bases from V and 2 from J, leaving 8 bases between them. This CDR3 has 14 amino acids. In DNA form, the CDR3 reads TGTGCCTGGAGTGTAATGGGGCCCTACAATGAGCAGTTCTTC. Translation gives CAWSVMGPYNEQFF.

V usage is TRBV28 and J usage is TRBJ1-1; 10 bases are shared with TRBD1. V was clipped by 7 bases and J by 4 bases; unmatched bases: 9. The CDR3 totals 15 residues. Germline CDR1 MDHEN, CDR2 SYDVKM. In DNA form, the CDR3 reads TGTGCCAGCAATAGTTGGACAGGGGGTATCACTGAAGCTTTCTTT. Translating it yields CASNSWTGGITEAFF.

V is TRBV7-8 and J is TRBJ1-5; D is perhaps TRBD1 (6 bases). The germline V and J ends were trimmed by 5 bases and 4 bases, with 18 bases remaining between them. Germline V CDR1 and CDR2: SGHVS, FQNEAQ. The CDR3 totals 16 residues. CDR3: CASSPFGQRINQPQHF. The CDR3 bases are TGTGCCAGCAGCCCCTTTGGACAGCGGATAAATCAGCCCCAGCATTTT.

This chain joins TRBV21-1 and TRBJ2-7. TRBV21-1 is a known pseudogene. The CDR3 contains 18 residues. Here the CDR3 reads CASSNPVGPAIDVMWQYF. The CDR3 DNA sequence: TGTGCCAGCAGCAACCCCGTAGGGCCAGCGATAGACGTTATGTGGCAGTACTTC.